This T cell receptor (beta chain) was captured in a study of Ad26.COV2.S vaccination and SARS-CoV-2 variants (dated by TCRdb to 2020 to 2022). As for the study more broadly: Vaccine-arm donors came from COV1001, a multicentre, randomized, double-blind, placebo-controlled phase I-IIa trial of Ad26.COV2.S in healthy adults. Ad26.COV2.S was administered intramuscularly at a dose of 5x10^10 or 1x10^11 viral particles, either as one shot or as two shots given 56 days apart. TCRbeta repertoire sequencing served as the tool for gauging how specific and how broad the SARS-CoV-2-reactive T cell receptors were following Ad26.COV2.S vaccination. The TCR-sequenced set comprised approximately 30 samples: around 20 Ad26.COV2.S vaccine recipients, 5 placebo recipients and 8 SARS-CoV-2 convalescent individuals. Participants in the trial were split at random into five groups of five each, receiving low-dose or high-dose Ad26.COV2.S once or twice, or else placebo on both occasions. Investigators did not know the trial group allocation while performing experiments and assessing outcomes.

Concerning this clone: Its cognate antigen has yet to be identified. It has no much larger one-base neighbor in the sample; base qualities were not kept.

The immunoSEQ Assay was used to sequence TCRbeta CDR3 regions. After extraction, genomic DNA underwent amplification by bias-controlled multiplex PCR, followed by high-throughput sequencing. In the source study's methods: To quantify the absolute abundance of every unique TCRbeta CDR3 region, sequences were collapsed and filtered. T cell fraction was estimated by normalization of TCRbeta template counts to usable DNA, with usable DNA being measured through amplification of reference genes present in all nucleated cells. Repertoire TCRs were annotated as SARS-CoV-2-specific when V gene, CDR3 amino acid sequence and J gene were exactly matched to a known reactive TCR set. MIRA supplied the reference SARS-CoV-2 TCR set, which was filtered for enrichment in COVID-19-positive ImmuneCODE repertoires so that public or cross-reactive TCRs were removed. Based on the MIRA antigens, annotated TCRs were further analysed at the level of specific ORF or position within ORF. Breadth was defined as the number of annotated unique rearrangements divided by the total number of unique productive rearrangements, and depth was defined as the summed frequency of the annotated unique rearrangements. TCR breadth was compared between groups using two-sided Wilcoxon rank-sum tests. As stored in TCRdb, this immuneACCESS dataset retains in-frame rearrangements with V and J assigned. A fraction of the clones does not appear; measured against another copy, unresolved V genes explain less than half of the discrepancy, and the remainder lacks a known reason. From that table come the V and J calls and clone size; the DNA was used to work out D and trimming. The sample contains about 250,000 clones, around 90% of them found a single time. Together, the top ten hold 2.9% of the sample.

This sample's treatment or condition label indicates: about 20 received Ad26.COV2.S at low or high dose, single or two shots; 5 received placebo; per-sample allocation not given. Repertoires of vaccine and placebo recipients were sequenced from samples taken on day 63 after the first injection. In Cohort 1b, about two dozen adults aged 18-55 years were enrolled at a single site in Boston, USA, between 29 July and 7 August 2020. Ad26.COV2.S consisted of a replication-incompetent adenovirus type 26 vector by which a prefusion-stabilized SARS-CoV-2 spike protein from the original Wuhan strain was expressed. Overall results and qualifications from the work: Substantial breadth of spike-specific CD8+ and CD4+ T cell responses was reported after vaccination. The study was not powered for comparison of responses between vaccine doses or regimens. Vaccine and placebo recipients had comparable non-spike TCR breadth, which fits with the vaccine containing only spike. It was noted by the authors that total T cell responses may have been underestimated by the TCR breadth and depth analyses. Ad26.COV2.S recipients had higher spike-specific TCR breadth than placebo recipients (P = 0.0014).

The cysteine opens and the phenylalanine closes a CDR3 of 11 amino acids. CDR3 DNA only is kept here, 33 bases in frame from base 1. The junction shows trimming of 2 bases on V and 10 bases on J, plus 7 bases between the germline ends. Reading the germline V gene gives CDR1 SGHRS and CDR2 YFSETQ. The source is a person aged 18 to 65 who received the Ad26.COV2.S COVID-19 vaccine or a placebo. Specimen: peripheral blood, collected in a trial of Ad26.COV2.S vaccine versus placebo. The rearranged chain carries TRBV5-1 and TRBJ2-1; the D gene is not confidently resolved. The encoded CDR3 is CASSFQREQFF. Read as DNA, the sequence is TGCGCCAGCAGCTTTCAACGGGAGCAGTTCTTC.